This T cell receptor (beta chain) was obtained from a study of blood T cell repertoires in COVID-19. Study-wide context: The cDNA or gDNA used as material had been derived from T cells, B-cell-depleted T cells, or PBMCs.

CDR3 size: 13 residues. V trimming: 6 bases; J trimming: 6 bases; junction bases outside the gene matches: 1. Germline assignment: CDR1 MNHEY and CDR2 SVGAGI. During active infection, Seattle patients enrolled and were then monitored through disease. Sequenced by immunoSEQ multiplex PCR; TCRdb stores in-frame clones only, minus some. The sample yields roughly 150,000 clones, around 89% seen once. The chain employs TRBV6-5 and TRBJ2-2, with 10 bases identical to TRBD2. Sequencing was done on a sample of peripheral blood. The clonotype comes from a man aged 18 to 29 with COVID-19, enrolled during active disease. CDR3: CASSGTSAGELFF. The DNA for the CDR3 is TGTGCCAGCAGCGGGACTAGCGCCGGGGAGCTGTTTTTT.